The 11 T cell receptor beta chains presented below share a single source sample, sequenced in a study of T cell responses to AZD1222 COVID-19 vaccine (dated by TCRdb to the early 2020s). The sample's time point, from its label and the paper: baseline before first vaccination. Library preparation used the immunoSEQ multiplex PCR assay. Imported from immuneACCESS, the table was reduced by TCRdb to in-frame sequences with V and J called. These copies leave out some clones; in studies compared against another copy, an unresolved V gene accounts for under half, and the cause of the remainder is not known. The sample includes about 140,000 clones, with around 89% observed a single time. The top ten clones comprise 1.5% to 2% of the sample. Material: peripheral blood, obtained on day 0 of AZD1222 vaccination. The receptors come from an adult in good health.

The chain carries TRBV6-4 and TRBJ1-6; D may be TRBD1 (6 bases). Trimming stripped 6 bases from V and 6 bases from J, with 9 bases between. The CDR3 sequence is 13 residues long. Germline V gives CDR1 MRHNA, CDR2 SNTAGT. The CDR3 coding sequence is TGTGCCAGCAGCGGGACAAGTAATTCACCCCTCCACTTT. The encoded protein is CASSGTSNSPLHF.

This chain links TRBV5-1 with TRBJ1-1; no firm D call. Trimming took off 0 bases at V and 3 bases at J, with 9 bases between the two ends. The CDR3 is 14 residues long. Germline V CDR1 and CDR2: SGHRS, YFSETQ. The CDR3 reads CASSLGTVHTEAFF. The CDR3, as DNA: TGCGCCAGCAGCTTGGGAACAGTCCACACTGAAGCTTTCTTT.

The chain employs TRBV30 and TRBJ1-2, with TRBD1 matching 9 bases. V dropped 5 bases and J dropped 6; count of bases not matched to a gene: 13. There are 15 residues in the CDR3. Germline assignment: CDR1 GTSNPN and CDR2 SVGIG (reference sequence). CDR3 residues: CAWYRGTGQGNGYTF. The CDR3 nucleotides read TGTGCCTGGTACCGAGGTACGGGACAGGGAAATGGCTACACCTTC.

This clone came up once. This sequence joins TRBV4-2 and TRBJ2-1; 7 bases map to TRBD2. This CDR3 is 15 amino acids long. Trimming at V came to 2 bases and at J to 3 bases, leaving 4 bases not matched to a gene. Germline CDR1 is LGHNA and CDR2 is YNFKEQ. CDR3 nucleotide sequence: TGTGCCAGCAGCCAAAGGAGCGGGGACTACAATGAGCAGTTCTTC. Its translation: CASSQRSGDYNEQFF.

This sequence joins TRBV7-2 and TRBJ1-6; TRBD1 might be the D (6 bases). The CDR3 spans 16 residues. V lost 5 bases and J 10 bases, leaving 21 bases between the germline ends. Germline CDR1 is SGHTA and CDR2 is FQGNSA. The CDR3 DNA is TGTGCCAGCAGCCCTAGGGGGGGTCAGGGAGGCTCACCCCTCCACTTT. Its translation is CASSPRGGQGGSPLHF.

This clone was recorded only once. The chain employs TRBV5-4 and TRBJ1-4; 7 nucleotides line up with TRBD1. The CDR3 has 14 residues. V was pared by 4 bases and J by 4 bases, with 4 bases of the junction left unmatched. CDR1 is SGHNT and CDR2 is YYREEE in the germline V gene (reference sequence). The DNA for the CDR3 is TGTGCCAGCAGCCTCGGGACAGTTAATGAAAAACTGTTTTTT. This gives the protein CASSLGTVNEKLFF.

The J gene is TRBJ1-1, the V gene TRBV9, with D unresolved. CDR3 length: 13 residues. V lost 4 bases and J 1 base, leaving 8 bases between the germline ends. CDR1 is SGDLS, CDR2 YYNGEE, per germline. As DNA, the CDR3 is TGTGCCAGCAGCAGTACAGCGAACACTGAAGCTTTCTTT. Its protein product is CASSSTANTEAFF.

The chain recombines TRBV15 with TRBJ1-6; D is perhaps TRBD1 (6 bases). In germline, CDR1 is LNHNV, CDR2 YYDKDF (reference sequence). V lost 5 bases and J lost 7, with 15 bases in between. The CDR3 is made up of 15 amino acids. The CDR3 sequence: CATSSLGGSNSPLHF. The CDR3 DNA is TGTGCCACCAGCTCCCTAGGGGGTAGCAATTCACCCCTCCACTTT.

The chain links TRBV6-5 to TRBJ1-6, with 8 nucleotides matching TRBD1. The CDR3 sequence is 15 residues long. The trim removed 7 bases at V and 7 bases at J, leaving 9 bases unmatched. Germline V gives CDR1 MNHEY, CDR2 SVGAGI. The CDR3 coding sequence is TGTGCCAGCACAATGGACAGGGTGGACAATTCACCCCTCCACTTT. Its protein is CASTMDRVDNSPLHF.

The CDR3 bases are TGTGCCAGCAGTTTCACAGGAGTCACCGGGGAGCTGTTTTTT. Translating it yields CASSFTGVTGELFF. The J gene is TRBJ2-2, the V gene TRBV27; D may be TRBD1 (5 bases). The germline V gene has CDR1 MNHEY and CDR2 SMNVEV (reference sequence). V dropped 3 bases and J dropped 4 bases, with 9 bases sitting between them. The CDR3 spans 14 residues.

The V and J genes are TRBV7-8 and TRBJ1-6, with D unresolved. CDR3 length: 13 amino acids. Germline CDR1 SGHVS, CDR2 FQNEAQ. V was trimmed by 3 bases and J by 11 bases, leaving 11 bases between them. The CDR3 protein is CASSLGDPTPLHF. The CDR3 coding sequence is TGTGCCAGCAGCTTGGGCGACCCAACACCCCTCCACTTT.